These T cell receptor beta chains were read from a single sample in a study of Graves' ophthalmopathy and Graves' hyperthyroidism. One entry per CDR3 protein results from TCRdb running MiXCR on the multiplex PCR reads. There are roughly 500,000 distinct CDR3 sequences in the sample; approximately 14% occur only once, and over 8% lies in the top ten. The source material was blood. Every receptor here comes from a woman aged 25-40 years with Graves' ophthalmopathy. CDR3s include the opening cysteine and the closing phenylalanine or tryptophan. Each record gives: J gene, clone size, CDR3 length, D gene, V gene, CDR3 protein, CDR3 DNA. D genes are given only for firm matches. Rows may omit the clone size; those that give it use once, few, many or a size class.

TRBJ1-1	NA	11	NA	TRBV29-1	CSVFGGTEAFF	TGCAGCGTTTTTGGGGGGACTGAAGCTTTCTTT
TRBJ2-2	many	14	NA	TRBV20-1	CSARFRRGTGELFF	TGCAGTGCTAGATTTCGCAGGGGCACCGGAGAGCTGTTTTTT
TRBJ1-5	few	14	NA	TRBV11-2	CASSSSGWEQPQHF	TGTGCCAGCAGCTCGTCAGGGTGGGAACAGCCCCAGCATTTT
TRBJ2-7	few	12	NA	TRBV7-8	CASSPGGLEQYF	TGTGCCAGCAGCCCCGGGGGTTTGGAGCAGTACTTC
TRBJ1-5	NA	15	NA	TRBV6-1	CASRTTGYINQPQHF	TGTGCCAGCAGGACGACAGGATATATCAATCAGCCCCAGCATTTT
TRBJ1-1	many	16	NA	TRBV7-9	CASSLGRGRGDTEAFF	TGTGCCAGCAGCTTAGGGCGCGGCAGAGGGGACACTGAAGCTTTCTTT
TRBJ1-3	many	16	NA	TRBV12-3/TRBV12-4	CASSFSGVNTGNTIYF	TGTGCCAGCAGTTTTTCAGGGGTGAACACGGGAAACACCATATATTTT
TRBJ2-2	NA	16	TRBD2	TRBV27	CASSWGAGRAAGELFF	TGTGCCAGCAGTTGGGGGGCCGGGAGGGCCGCCGGGGAGCTGTTTTTT
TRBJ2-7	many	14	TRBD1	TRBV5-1	CASSATGGRREQYF	TGCGCCAGCAGCGCAACAGGGGGCCGTCGCGAGCAGTACTTC
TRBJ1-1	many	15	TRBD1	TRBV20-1	CSAIPDGQGNTEAFF	TGCAGTGCTATTCCAGATGGACAGGGGAACACTGAAGCTTTCTTT
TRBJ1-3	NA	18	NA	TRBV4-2	CASSKDPGTPASGNTIYF	TGTGCCAGCAGCAAAGACCCAGGAACTCCCGCCTCTGGAAACACCATATATTTT
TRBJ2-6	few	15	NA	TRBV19	CASSMRVYGANVLTF	TGTGCCAGTAGTATGCGGGTTTATGGGGCCAACGTCCTGACTTTC
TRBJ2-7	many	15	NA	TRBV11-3	CASSHPGSVRHEQYF	TGTGCCAGCAGCCATCCGGGGTCGGTGCGGCACGAGCAGTACTTC
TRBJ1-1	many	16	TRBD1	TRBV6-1	CASSERQGGVNTEAFF	TGTGCCAGCAGTGAAAGGCAGGGGGGAGTGAACACTGAAGCTTTCTTT
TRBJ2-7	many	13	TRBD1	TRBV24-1	CATSGRTGAEQYF	TGTGCCACCAGTGGCAGGACAGGGGCCGAGCAGTACTTC
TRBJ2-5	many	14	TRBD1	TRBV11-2	CASSLRGQAETQYF	TGTGCCAGCAGCTTACGGGGACAGGCAGAGACCCAGTACTTC
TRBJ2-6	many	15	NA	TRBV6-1	CASSPTDSGANVLTF	TGTGCCAGCAGTCCCACTGACTCTGGGGCCAACGTCCTGACTTTC
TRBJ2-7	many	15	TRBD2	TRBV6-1	CASSQRTSGIYEQYF	TGTGCCAGCAGCCAAAGGACTAGCGGTATCTACGAGCAGTACTTC
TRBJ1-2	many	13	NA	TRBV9	CASSVEEGWGYTF	TGTGCCAGCAGCGTAGAGGAGGGCTGGGGCTACACCTTC
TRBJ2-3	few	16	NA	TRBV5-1	CASSLILRVNTDTQYF	TGCGCCAGCAGCTTGATTTTGCGGGTAAACACAGATACGCAGTATTTT
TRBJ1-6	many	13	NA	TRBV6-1	CASSIKGNSPLHF	TGTGCCAGCAGCATTAAGGGGAATTCACCCCTCCACTTT
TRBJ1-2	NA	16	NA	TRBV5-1	CASSHARGGENYGYTF	TGCGCCAGCAGCCACGCCAGAGGGGGAGAAAACTATGGCTACACCTTC
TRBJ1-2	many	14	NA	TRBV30	CAWSKKRAGYGYTF	TGTGCCTGGAGTAAGAAGAGAGCTGGATATGGCTACACCTTC